Each of the 27 T cell receptor beta chains below was sequenced from the same sample in a study of blood T cell repertoires in COVID-19. Measured with immunoSEQ multiplex PCR; TCRdb has only the in-frame clones, and not every one. The sample gives about 210,000 clones, around 90% of which show up once; 1.5% is in the top ten. The source material was peripheral blood. Source of these receptors: a man between 18 and 29 years old with active or convalescent COVID-19.

The rearrangement uses TRBV10-2 and TRBJ2-3; D perhaps matches TRBD1 (6 bases). Germline values: CDR1 WSHSY, CDR2 SAAADI. The V and J ends lost 2 bases and 2 bases respectively, with 11 bases between them. The CDR3 spans 15 residues. CDR3 in DNA: TGCGCCAGCAGTGAGACAGGGACCATCACAGATACGCAGTATTTT. Translated, it gives CASSETGTITDTQYF.

This clone appeared a few times. At the DNA level, this CDR3 is encoded by other sequences in the same sample as well. The V gene is TRBV7-9, the J gene TRBJ1-1; TRBD1 matches 8 bases. This CDR3 comprises 13 residues. Germline V lookup: CDR1 SEHNR, CDR2 FQNEAQ (reference sequence). Trimming removed 5 bases from V and 6 bases from J; junction bases left unmatched: 5. CDR3 nucleotides: TGTGCCAGCAGCCTGGACAGGGTCCCTGAAGCTTTCTTT. As protein: CASSLDRVPEAFF.

The V gene is TRBV2, the J gene TRBJ1-1, with D tentatively TRBD1 (6 bases). Trimming left V 7 bases short and J 5 bases short, with 14 bases between. Germline-derived CDR1 and CDR2 are SNHLY and FYNNEI. The CDR3 sequence is 13 residues long. In DNA form, the CDR3 reads TGTGCCAGCATAAAGGGGGGGGCTACTGAAGCTTTCTTT. Its translation: CASIKGGATEAFF.

J is TRBJ2-7 and V is TRBV7-2; 9 positions agree with TRBD2. Germline trimming cut 8 bases from V and 0 bases from J; bases unmatched to any gene: 5. This CDR3 comprises 14 residues. The germline V gene has CDR1 SGHTA and CDR2 FQGNSA. CDR3 nucleotide sequence: TGTGCCAGCTTGAGGACTAGCGACTCCTACGAGCAGTACTTC. It specifies CASLRTSDSYEQYF.

The rearrangement links TRBV7-8 to TRBJ1-2; the D gene is possibly TRBD1 (5 bases). The V gene lost 9 bases and the J gene lost 4 bases, with 18 bases spanning the gap. The V gene's germline CDR1 is SGHVS and CDR2 FQNEAQ. This CDR3 is built from 14 residues. The CDR3 protein is CASGVGGSSYGYTF. CDR3 coding DNA: TGTGCCAGTGGCGTGGGGGGGAGTAGCTATGGCTACACCTTC.

The J gene is TRBJ2-1, the V gene TRBV27; D might be TRBD1 (6 bases). Germline lookup yields CDR1 MNHEY and CDR2 SMNVEV (reference sequence). V lost 2 bases, J lost 14 bases, and 13 bases lay in between. The CDR3 consists of 12 residues. As DNA, the CDR3 is TGTGCCAGCAGTTTAATCTCTGGGGGCGAGTTCTTC. Translated, it gives CASSLISGGEFF.

This clone appeared a few times. The chain is built from TRBV5-1 and TRBJ1-5; D is uncertain. This CDR3 region has 14 residues. CDR1 SGHRS and CDR2 YFSETQ come from the germline V gene. Trimming left V 4 bases short and J 0 bases short, with 8 bases between. The CDR3 bases are TGCGCCAGCAGCCCCTCTAGTAGCAATCAGCCCCAGCATTTT. Translating gives CASSPSSSNQPQHF.

This rearrangement joins TRBV7-8 to TRBJ1-2, with TRBD1 matching over 8 bases. V gave up 7 bases and J gave up 8 bases; unmatched junction bases: 15. This CDR3 spans 15 amino acids. The germline gives CDR1 SGHVS, CDR2 FQNEAQ. The CDR3 loop is CASTMTQGALGGYTF. CDR3 DNA sequence: TGTGCCAGCACCATGACGCAGGGGGCGCTTGGGGGCTACACCTTC.

This clone was seen only once. Here the CDR3 reads CASSLTGGTDTQYF. CDR3 sequence (DNA): TGTGCCAGCAGTCTGACAGGGGGCACAGATACGCAGTATTTT. This chain joins TRBV27 and TRBJ2-3, with TRBD1 matching over 8 bases. Germline trimming cut 5 bases from V and 1 base from J; bases unmatched to any gene: 2. The CDR3 is 14 residues long. Germline CDR1 and CDR2: MNHEY and SMNVEV (reference sequence).

The rearrangement uses TRBV7-9 and TRBJ1-4; 10 positions agree with TRBD1. V shed 7 bases and J 13 bases; nucleotides not matched to a gene: 9. CDR1 and CDR2 from the germline V gene are SEHNR and FQNEAQ (reference sequence). CDR3 size: 13 residues. The DNA for the CDR3 is TGTGCCAGCACCCCGGGACAGGGGTGGGTACTGTTTTTT. Encoded protein: CASTPGQGWVLFF.

The chain couples TRBV2 to TRBJ2-7; 8 bases agree with TRBD2. Germline V lookup: CDR1 SNHLY, CDR2 FYNNEI. The CDR3 extends over 15 amino acids. V shed 5 bases and J 3 bases; nucleotides not matched to a gene: 9. This CDR3 is CASSPSGSGDYEQYF. As DNA, the CDR3 is TGTGCCAGCAGTCCCAGCGGGAGTGGGGACTACGAGCAGTACTTC.

The V call is TRBV7-2, the J call TRBJ1-5; D is uncertain. CDR3 length equals 13 residues. V shed 2 bases and J shed 8 bases, with 10 bases lying between them. CDR1 and CDR2 (germline): SGHTA, FQGNSA. This CDR3 is CASSLSGREPQHF. As DNA, the CDR3 is TGTGCCAGCAGCTTATCTGGGCGAGAGCCCCAGCATTTT.

This clone occurred a few times. This chain links TRBV7-8 with TRBJ2-2; TRBD2 aligns across 8 bases. This CDR3 is built from 17 residues. Germline V lookup: CDR1 SGHVS, CDR2 FQNEAQ. Losses at the gene ends were 6 bases for V and 4 bases for J; bases not matched to a gene: 13. DNA for the CDR3: TGTGCCAGCAGTCTAGGACTAGCAAGATTGGCCACCGGGGAGCTGTTTTTT. Its protein is CASSLGLARLATGELFF.

This clone was counted once. The chain uses TRBV2 and TRBJ2-7; tentative D call: TRBD2 (5 bases). V was trimmed by 6 bases and J by 3 bases, leaving 12 bases between them. Per germline, CDR1 SNHLY and CDR2 FYNNEI. The CDR3 spans 13 residues. The CDR3: CASRLTRFYEQYF. CDR3 in DNA: TGTGCCAGCAGGCTTACTAGGTTCTACGAGCAGTACTTC.

The rearrangement uses TRBV30 and TRBJ2-2, with 8 bases aligning to TRBD1. Trimming removed 5 bases from V and 5 bases from J; junction bases left unmatched: 1. This CDR3 contains 12 residues. In germline, CDR1 is GTSNPN, CDR2 SVGIG (reference sequence). DNA for the CDR3: TGTGCCTGGCACAGGGGGACCGGGGAGCTGTTTTTT. The encoded protein is CAWHRGTGELFF.

The chain recombines TRBV7-9 with TRBJ2-1, with 9 nucleotides matching TRBD2. The V and J ends lost 5 bases and 7 bases, in that order; junction bases with no gene match: 6. Germline V gene lookup returns CDR1 SEHNR and CDR2 FQNEAQ (reference sequence). This CDR3 region has 14 residues. The CDR3 DNA sequence: TGTGCCAGCAGCCTACGACTAGCGGAAAATGAGCAGTTCTTC. Amino acids: CASSLRLAENEQFF.

V is TRBV10-1 and J is TRBJ2-1; 13 bases map to TRBD2. The CDR3 runs 16 residues. The trim removed 2 bases at V and 6 bases at J, leaving 4 bases unmatched. From germline, CDR1 is WNHNN and CDR2 SYGVQD (reference sequence). CDR3 region: CASSEGLAGEGNEQFF. The CDR3 coding sequence is TGCGCCAGCAGTGAGGGACTAGCGGGAGAAGGCAATGAGCAGTTCTTC.

The chain carries TRBV2 and TRBJ2-7; D is uncertain. CDR1 is SNHLY, CDR2 FYNNEI, per germline. V was pared by 8 bases and J by 3 bases, with 8 bases between. There are 11 residues in the CDR3. The CDR3 sequence: CASLEDYEQYF. The CDR3 DNA sequence: TGTGCCAGCCTAGAAGACTACGAGCAGTACTTC.

J is TRBJ1-5 and V is TRBV6-5; 9 bases fit TRBD1. Germline V lookup: CDR1 MNHEY, CDR2 SVGAGI. The CDR3 runs 15 residues. V was clipped by 6 bases and J by 3 bases; unmatched bases: 6. The CDR3 DNA sequence: TGTGCCAGCAGCCACAGGGGGCTTGACAATCAGCCCCAGCATTTT. Translated, it gives CASSHRGLDNQPQHF.

The V call is TRBV19, the J call TRBJ1-5, with D possibly TRBD1 on 6 matching bases. The CDR3 runs 16 residues. V lost 6 bases and J lost 6, with 21 bases in between. The germline CDR1 and CDR2 sequences are LNHDA and SQIVND (reference sequence). The CDR3 loop is CASSLLGGQLPQPQHF. CDR3 sequence (DNA): TGTGCCAGTAGCCTCCTCGGCGGACAGTTGCCTCAGCCCCAGCATTTT. Full variable domain (remainder filled in from reference TRBV19 and TRBJ1-5): DGGITQSPKYLFRKEGQNVTLSCEQNLNHDAMYWYRQDPGQGLRLIYYSQIVNDFQKGDIAEGYSVSREKKESFPLTVTSAQKNPTAFYLCASSLLGGQLPQPQHFGDGTRLSIL.

DNA of the CDR3: TGTGCCAGCAGGCAGCCGACAGGTAATGGCTATGGCTACACCTTC. Its protein product is CASRQPTGNGYGYTF. The gene calls are TRBV28 and TRBJ1-2; D is possibly TRBD1 (6 bases). CDR1 MDHEN and CDR2 SYDVKM come from the germline V gene. V lost 6 bases to trimming and J lost 4 bases, with 18 bases between them. CDR3 length: 15 amino acids.

The rearrangement joins TRBV5-4 to TRBJ2-7, with TRBD1 matching 7 bases. This CDR3 spans 18 amino acids. The V gene end was trimmed by 4 bases and the J gene end by 6 bases; junction bases not matched to a gene: 22. Germline values: CDR1 SGHNT, CDR2 YYREEE (reference sequence). Here the CDR3 reads CASSPAPGQTSISVEQYF. The CDR3 region has the DNA TGTGCCAGCAGCCCGGCCCCGGGACAGACCAGTATATCGGTCGAGCAGTACTTC.

The chain joins TRBV6-6 to TRBJ2-7; possible D gene TRBD1, 6 bases. Trimming stripped 2 bases from V and 2 bases from J, with 13 bases between. The germline gives CDR1 MNHNY, CDR2 SVGAGI (reference sequence). This CDR3 has 15 residues. CDR3 in amino acids: CASSYPDGGPYEQYF. The CDR3 coding sequence is TGTGCCAGCAGTTACCCCGATGGGGGCCCCTACGAGCAGTACTTC.

The chain carries TRBV2 and TRBJ1-4; 7 bases map to TRBD1. The length of the CDR3 is 16 residues. Germline CDR1 SNHLY, CDR2 FYNNEI. V dropped 8 bases and J dropped 0; count of bases not matched to a gene: 9. CDR3 protein: CASLRAGGATNEKLFF. CDR3 DNA sequence: TGTGCCAGCCTCAGGGCAGGGGGAGCAACTAATGAAAAACTGTTTTTT.

The chain links TRBV5-6 to TRBJ2-1, with D perhaps matching TRBD2 (5 bases). CDR1 is SGHDT and CDR2 is YYEEEE in the germline V gene. With 3 bases removed from V and 10 bases from J, the gap between germline ends came to 8 bases. The CDR3 covers 11 residues. The CDR3 is CASSSGWEQFF. The CDR3, as DNA: TGTGCCAGCAGCTCGGGGTGGGAGCAGTTCTTC.

This clone was found once. The CDR3 loop reads CASKGGLGQPQHF. Written as DNA, the CDR3 is TGTGCCAGCAAGGGGGGGTTGGGTCAGCCCCAGCATTTT. This chain links TRBV6-6 with TRBJ1-5; weak D call: TRBD1 (6 bases). CDR3 length: 13 residues. With 7 bases removed from V and 6 bases from J, the gap between germline ends came to 13 bases. Germline CDR1 is MNHNY and CDR2 is SVGAGI (reference sequence).

The rearrangement joins TRBV27 to TRBJ1-4; 7 nucleotides line up with TRBD1. Germline CDR1 reads MNHEY; CDR2 reads SMNVEV (reference sequence). This CDR3 is built from 17 residues. The V segment lost 7 bases and the J segment 2 bases; nucleotides outside the gene matches: 13. The CDR3 nucleotides are TGTGCCAGCAAAAGGGGGCCCCTTCGTCGGACTAATGAAAAACTGTTTTTT. It specifies CASKRGPLRRTNEKLFF.